These T cell receptor beta chains were read from a single sample in a study of blood T cell repertoires in COVID-19. Sequencing used immunoSEQ multiplex PCR; TCRdb keeps in-frame clones, though not all of them. The sample includes some 180,000 clones, 84% of them seen just once. Sequencing was carried out using peripheral blood. Every receptor here comes from a woman at least 80 years old with COVID-19, enrolled during active disease. Both conserved end residues are part of each CDR3. The D gene is left open where the match is weak. Clone size is shown for a subset of rows, as once, few, many or a class of expanded clone.

TGTGCCAGCAGCTTGGGACTAGCGGGGGGGCGGTACGAGCAGTACTTC,CASSLGLAGGRYEQYF,-,TRBV5-6,TRBD2,TRBJ2-7
TGTGCCAGCAGCCGCTCTGCGGGGGAAGAATCACCCCTCCACTTT,CASSRSAGEESPLHF,few,TRBV5-4,-,TRBJ1-6
TGCGCCAGCAGGACGACAGGGGGGAGTGGTGAAAAACTGTTTTTT,CASRTTGGSGEKLFF,-,TRBV10-2,TRBD1,TRBJ1-4
TGTGCCAGCAGCTTGGACGCAGGGGGCCACACCGGGGAGCTGTTTTTT,CASSLDAGGHTGELFF,-,TRBV5-4,TRBD1,TRBJ2-2
TGTGCCAGCAGCGCCGGGACAGGGGGCCCTGAGCAGTTCTTC,CASSAGTGGPEQFF,-,TRBV27,TRBD1,TRBJ2-1
TGTGCCAGCAGTTTACAGGGGGCGGGCAGTGAAAAACTGTTTTTT,CASSLQGAGSEKLFF,-,TRBV28,TRBD1,TRBJ1-4
TGTGCCATCAAACCGGGACAGGGCATCCAAGAGACCCAGTACTTC,CAIKPGQGIQETQYF,once,TRBV10-3,TRBD1,TRBJ2-5
TGCGCCAGCAGCCAAGCTCCCTCCTACGAGCAGTACTTC,CASSQAPSYEQYF,-,TRBV4-1,-,TRBJ2-7
TGTGCCAGTAGAAGGTGGTCAGGGGCGGATGGCTACACCTTC,CASRRWSGADGYTF,-,TRBV19,-,TRBJ1-2
TGTGCCAGCAGTGAAGACACGGTGGGCAGGGGCACAGATACGCAGTATTTT,CASSEDTVGRGTDTQYF,-,TRBV2,-,TRBJ2-3
TGCAGTGCTAGTTCGGGGGAGCGCTATGGCTACACCTTC,CSASSGERYGYTF,-,TRBV20-1,-,TRBJ1-2
TGTGCCACCAAAACGGGGACAGCGAACACCGGGGAGCTGTTTTTT,CATKTGTANTGELFF,-,TRBV24-1,TRBD1,TRBJ2-2
TGTGCCACCAGCAGAGATCAGTGGAACAGGGCCTCTGGAAACACCATATATTTT,CATSRDQWNRASGNTIYF,-,TRBV15,-,TRBJ1-3
TGTGCCAGCAGGGGGGACAGTCACTATGGCTACACCTTC,CASRGDSHYGYTF,-,TRBV3-1/TRBV3-2,TRBD1,TRBJ1-2
TGTGCCAGCTCAATACTACAGGGGGCGGATTACAATGAGCAGTTCTTC,CASSILQGADYNEQFF,-,TRBV18,TRBD1,TRBJ2-1
TGTGCCAGCAGCAGACAGGGGGCGGGTGAAGCTTTCTTT,CASSRQGAGEAFF,-,TRBV7-3,TRBD1,TRBJ1-1
TGCAGCGGGAGTTTCGATACGCAGTATTTT,CSGSFDTQYF,-,TRBV29-1,-,TRBJ2-3